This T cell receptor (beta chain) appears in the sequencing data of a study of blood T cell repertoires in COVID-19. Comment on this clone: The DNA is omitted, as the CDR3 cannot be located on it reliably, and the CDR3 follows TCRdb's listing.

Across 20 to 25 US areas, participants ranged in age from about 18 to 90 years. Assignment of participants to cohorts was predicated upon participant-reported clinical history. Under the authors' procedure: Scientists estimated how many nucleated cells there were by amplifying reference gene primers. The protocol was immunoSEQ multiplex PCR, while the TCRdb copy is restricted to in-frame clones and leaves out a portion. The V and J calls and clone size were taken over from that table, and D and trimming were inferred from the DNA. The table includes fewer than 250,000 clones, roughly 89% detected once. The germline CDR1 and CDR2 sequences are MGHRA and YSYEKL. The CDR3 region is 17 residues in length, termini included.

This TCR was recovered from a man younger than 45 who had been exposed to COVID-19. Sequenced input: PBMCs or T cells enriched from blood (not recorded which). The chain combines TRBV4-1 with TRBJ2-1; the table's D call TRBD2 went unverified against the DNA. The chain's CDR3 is CASSQVFGEGGFNEQFF.